A selection of T cell receptor beta chains follows, all from one sample in a study of CD8+ T cells in alopecia areata. Measured with immunoSEQ multiplex PCR; TCRdb has only the in-frame clones, and not every one. The repertoire holds about 180,000 clones, with about 63% as singletons. Specimen: CD4+ T cells sorted from blood, collected at week 0. The receptors shown here come from a human donor with alopecia areata. CDR3s include the opening cysteine and the closing phenylalanine or tryptophan. The D gene is left open where the match is weak. Size is omitted from some rows. Given values are once, few, many or a class for expanded clones.

v_call	d_call	clone_size	j_call	cdr3_nt	cdr3_aa
TRBV19	-	-	TRBJ1-3	TGTGCCAGTAGTCCATTTTCAAGCTCTGGAAACACCATATATTTT	CASSPFSSSGNTIYF
TRBV7-3	TRBD1	-	TRBJ2-2	TGTGCCAGCAGCTTCGGCCAGGGGGCGGCCGGGGAGCTGTTTTTT	CASSFGQGAAGELFF
TRBV19	TRBD1	many	TRBJ2-1	TGTGCCAGTAGTCCCCGGGACAGGGGGTCTCTGGAGCAGTTCTTC	CASSPRDRGSLEQFF
TRBV29-1	TRBD1	-	TRBJ2-3	TGCAGCGTCCTACAGGGGCCCAAGGATACGCAGTATTTT	CSVLQGPKDTQYF
TRBV5-1	-	-	TRBJ1-6	TGCGCCAGCAGCTTGGACCGGATGGATAATTCACCCCTCCACTTT	CASSLDRMDNSPLHF
TRBV7-9	-	-	TRBJ2-3	TGTGCCAGCACCTGGACGGACACAGATACGCAGTATTTT	CASTWTDTDTQYF
TRBV30	TRBD1	once	TRBJ1-1	TGTGCCTGTAAGGGGGCAAGGAACACTGAAGCTTTCTTT	CACKGARNTEAFF
TRBV30	TRBD1	-	TRBJ1-2	TGTGCCTGGAGCCCGAGGGGGCCCTATGGCTACACCTTC	CAWSPRGPYGYTF
TRBV29-1	-	-	TRBJ2-3	TGCAGCGTCTTCGGGACTGGAGAAACAGATACGCAGTATTTT	CSVFGTGETDTQYF
TRBV28	TRBD2	-	TRBJ2-5	TGTGCCAGCAGTTTTAGCGGGAATCTCCGGGAGACCCAGTACTTC	CASSFSGNLRETQYF
TRBV5-1	-	-	TRBJ2-3	TGCGCCAGCAGCTCTAACACAGATACGCAGTATTTT	CASSSNTDTQYF
TRBV6-6	-	-	TRBJ2-1	TGTGCCAGCAGCCCATATCAGGGGCAGTTCTTC	CASSPYQGQFF
TRBV6-5	-	-	TRBJ1-5	TGTGCCAGCAGGGGGGAGGGGGAAGGTCAGCCCCAGCATTTT	CASRGEGEGQPQHF
TRBV29-1	TRBD1	few	TRBJ2-7	TGCAGCGTAGTACCCCGAGGGACAGGGGAGCAGCAGTACTTC	CSVVPRGTGEQQYF
TRBV7-3	TRBD1	-	TRBJ2-1	TGTGCCAGCAGCTTAAGACAGGGTAGGGGTGAGCAGTTCTTC	CASSLRQGRGEQFF
TRBV7-6	-	-	TRBJ2-3	TGTGCCAGCGGAACAGATACGCAGTATTTT	CASGTDTQYF
TRBV9	-	once	TRBJ2-5	TGTGCCAGCAGCCCTGACACGGGGTCGGCCCAGTACTTC	CASSPDTGSAQYF
TRBV10-3	-	few	TRBJ2-7	TGTGCCATCGGGGAGAGGACGGGCTCCTACGAGCAGTACTTC	CAIGERTGSYEQYF
TRBV7-3	TRBD2	few	TRBJ2-1	TGTGCCAGCAGCCCGGGACTAGCGGCCTTCAATGAGCAGTTCTTC	CASSPGLAAFNEQFF
TRBV5-1	TRBD2	-	TRBJ2-1	TGCGCCAGCAGCTCCCTTACGACTAGCGGGGGAACCTCCTACAATGAGCAGTTCTTC	CASSSLTTSGGTSYNEQFF
TRBV5-4	-	-	TRBJ1-2	TGTGCCAGCAGCTATCAAGGGGGTGGCTACACCTTC	CASSYQGGGYTF
TRBV14	-	few	TRBJ2-5	TGTGCCAGCAGCCAAGGGGACAGATGGGAGGCCCAGTACTTC	CASSQGDRWEAQYF
TRBV25-1	-	few	TRBJ2-4	TGTGCCAGCAGTGAAGCGGGGACCAAAAACATTCAGTACTTC	CASSEAGTKNIQYF
TRBV9	-	-	TRBJ2-5	TGTGCCAGCAGCGTAGGCGGCCCCCTCCAAGAGACCCAGTACTTC	CASSVGGPLQETQYF
TRBV7-8	-	-	TRBJ1-4	TGTGCCAGCAGCTTTGAACAAAAGGAAAAACTGTTTTTT	CASSFEQKEKLFF
TRBV2	TRBD2	few	TRBJ2-3	TGTGCCAGCAGTGCGTCGACTAGCGGGGGGTCAGATACGCAGTATTTT	CASSASTSGGSDTQYF
TRBV6-6	TRBD1	-	TRBJ1-6	TGTGCCAGCAGTGTTACCGGGACAGGCGATTCACCCCTCCACTTT	CASSVTGTGDSPLHF
TRBV30	-	-	TRBJ1-1	TGTGCCGGTAACCTGAACACTGAAGCTTTCTTT	CAGNLNTEAFF
TRBV30	-	-	TRBJ1-2	TGTGCCTGGGGACAGAACTATGGCTACACCTTC	CAWGQNYGYTF
TRBV29-1	-	-	TRBJ1-5	TGCAGCGTCTCTGGGCAAGACAATCAGCCCCAGCATTTT	CSVSGQDNQPQHF
TRBV30	TRBD2	once	TRBJ2-3	TGTGCCTGGAATAGCGGGGGGGTAGGCACAGATACGCAGTATTTT	CAWNSGGVGTDTQYF
TRBV7-6	-	-	TRBJ1-1	TGTGCCAGCAGCGCTACAAGACAGATGGGCACTGAAGCTTTCTTT	CASSATRQMGTEAFF
TRBV29-1	-	-	TRBJ2-3	TGCAGCGTTCGTGCTGGGGGTGGTACTAGCACAGATACGCAGTATTTT	CSVRAGGGTSTDTQYF
TRBV25-1	-	-	TRBJ1-1	TGTGCCAGCAGCCCGGGACATGTTGACACTGAAGCTTTCTTT	CASSPGHVDTEAFF
TRBV2	-	-	TRBJ2-3	TGTGCCAGCAGGGAGGGGGCTAGCACAGATACGCAGTATTTT	CASREGASTDTQYF
TRBV10-2	-	-	TRBJ1-5	TGCGCCAGCAGCCCCTATCAGGATCAGCCCCAGCATTTT	CASSPYQDQPQHF
TRBV30	-	-	TRBJ1-5	TGTGCCTGGAGTGGAGGGCACTTAAGTCAGCCCCAGCATTTT	CAWSGGHLSQPQHF
TRBV2	-	few	TRBJ2-1	TGTGCCCGCTCGGTGGGGGGCACCTACAATGAGCAGTTCTTC	CARSVGGTYNEQFF
TRBV5-6	-	-	TRBJ2-1	TGTGCCAGCAGCTTGGCCGGCGGTGAGCAGTTCTTC	CASSLAGGEQFF
TRBV15	-	-	TRBJ2-1	TGTGCCACCAGCAGAGAATCCCCAGAGCAGTTCTTC	CATSRESPEQFF
TRBV5-1	-	few	TRBJ2-5	TGCGCCAGCAGCTTGGACAGCCTAGAGACCCAGTACTTC	CASSLDSLETQYF
TRBV29-1	-	-	TRBJ2-7	TGCAGCGTTGAACCTCTGGCCGGCTACGAGCAGTACTTC	CSVEPLAGYEQYF
TRBV29-1	TRBD2	-	TRBJ2-3	TGCAGCGTTGAAGAGCTGGCACTAGCGGGGGGAAAGCAGTATTTT	CSVEELALAGGKQYF
TRBV19	-	-	TRBJ2-7	TGTGCCAGTAAAACGAAGGGCGAGCAGTACTTC	CASKTKGEQYF
TRBV30	-	once	TRBJ1-3	TGTGCCTGGGCCAAGGGGGGAAACACCATATATTTT	CAWAKGGNTIYF
TRBV20-1	-	-	TRBJ2-7	TGCAGTGCCGGGATGAACTACGAGCAGTACTTC	CSAGMNYEQYF
TRBV29-1	-	-	TRBJ2-1	TGCAGCGTTGGTCTAAGCTCCTACAATGAGCAGTTCTTC	CSVGLSSYNEQFF